The rows below give T cell receptor beta chains drawn from one sample of a study of T cells after yellow fever vaccination. In TCRdb, the 5' RACE reads were re-called with MiXCR into one record per CDR3 protein. Among 68,000 or so distinct CDR3 sequences listed, approximately 7.4% were seen once. The sample consisted of CD8+ T cells sorted from PBMCs, taken 15 days after the yellow fever booster vaccination. Source of these receptors: a man aged 25 to 45 who received the YFV17D yellow fever vaccine. Both conserved end residues are part of each CDR3. A D gene is named only where the DNA matches it firmly. Some rows mark clone size as missing; the rest say once, few, many or name a class of expanded clone.

abundance: many; d_gene: NA; j_gene: TRBJ2-7; v_gene: TRBV6-5; CDR3nt: TGTGCCAGCAGTTACGGACCTGCGGGCTACGAGCAGTACTTC; CDR3aa: CASSYGPAGYEQYF
abundance: many; d_gene: TRBD1; j_gene: TRBJ1-1; v_gene: TRBV6-1; CDR3nt: TGTGCCAGCAGTGCAGGGGGATCTGACACTGAAGCTTTCTTT; CDR3aa: CASSAGGSDTEAFF
abundance: many; d_gene: NA; j_gene: TRBJ2-4; v_gene: TRBV28; CDR3nt: TGTGCCAGCACCCCTTTGGGGCCTTCTCTAGCCAAAAACATTCAGTACTTC; CDR3aa: CASTPLGPSLAKNIQYF
abundance: NA; d_gene: NA; j_gene: TRBJ2-2; v_gene: TRBV24-1; CDR3nt: TGTGCCACCAGTACCTGGGCGGAGAACACCGGGGAGCTGTTTTTT; CDR3aa: CATSTWAENTGELFF
abundance: many; d_gene: TRBD1; j_gene: TRBJ1-4; v_gene: TRBV25-1; CDR3nt: TGTGCCAGCAGTGAACAGGGGGCGGGGGAAAAACTGTTTTTT; CDR3aa: CASSEQGAGEKLFF
abundance: many; d_gene: NA; j_gene: TRBJ1-1; v_gene: TRBV10-3; CDR3nt: TGTGCCATCAGCACTGAAGCTTTCTTT; CDR3aa: CAISTEAFF
abundance: many; d_gene: NA; j_gene: TRBJ1-1; v_gene: TRBV15; CDR3nt: TGTGCCACCAGCAGCACACACGAAGCTTTCTTT; CDR3aa: CATSSTHEAFF
abundance: many; d_gene: NA; j_gene: TRBJ1-1; v_gene: TRBV7-9; CDR3nt: TGTGCCAGCAGCTTAGGAAGGGGGAGGGGAGCTTTCTTT; CDR3aa: CASSLGRGRGAFF
abundance: many; d_gene: NA; j_gene: TRBJ1-1; v_gene: TRBV29-1; CDR3nt: TGCAGCGTTAGGGACACCCATAGGCATGAAGCTTTCTTT; CDR3aa: CSVRDTHRHEAFF
abundance: many; d_gene: TRBD2; j_gene: TRBJ2-1; v_gene: TRBV9; CDR3nt: TGTGCCAGCAGCGTAGACGGCGGGAGCTACAATGAGCAGTTCTTC; CDR3aa: CASSVDGGSYNEQFF
abundance: many; d_gene: NA; j_gene: TRBJ1-5; v_gene: TRBV7-9; CDR3nt: TGTGCCAGCAGCTTGGGCCCGAGTCAGCCCCAGCATTTT; CDR3aa: CASSLGPSQPQHF
abundance: many; d_gene: NA; j_gene: TRBJ2-1; v_gene: TRBV24-1; CDR3nt: TGTGCCACCAGCGGGACCACCTACAATGAGCAGTTCTTC; CDR3aa: CATSGTTYNEQFF
abundance: many; d_gene: NA; j_gene: TRBJ2-2; v_gene: TRBV12-3/TRBV12-4; CDR3nt: TGTGCCAGCAGTTTGGGTAGCGGGGAGCTGTTTTTT; CDR3aa: CASSLGSGELFF
abundance: many; d_gene: TRBD2; j_gene: TRBJ2-7; v_gene: TRBV20-1; CDR3nt: TGCAGTGCACGGACTAGCGGGAGAGATGCCTACGAGCAGTACTTC; CDR3aa: CSARTSGRDAYEQYF
abundance: many; d_gene: TRBD2; j_gene: TRBJ2-1; v_gene: TRBV29-1; CDR3nt: TGCAGCGTCGAAAATTTAGCGGGCGAGGGCTCTATCTATGAGCAGTTCTTC; CDR3aa: CSVENLAGEGSIYEQFF
abundance: many; d_gene: TRBD2; j_gene: TRBJ2-3; v_gene: TRBV20-1; CDR3nt: TGCAGTGCTCCCACCACTAAAAGCGGGAGTGACCCCTCAGATACGCAGTATTTT; CDR3aa: CSAPTTKSGSDPSDTQYF
abundance: many; d_gene: NA; j_gene: TRBJ1-6; v_gene: TRBV6-5; CDR3nt: TGTGCCAGCAGTTACGGGGAAATGAGAACACCCCTCCACTTT; CDR3aa: CASSYGEMRTPLHF
abundance: many; d_gene: NA; j_gene: TRBJ2-3; v_gene: TRBV5-4; CDR3nt: TGTGCCAGCAGCTTGGTCCCGGAAGCCACAGATACGCAGTATTTT; CDR3aa: CASSLVPEATDTQYF
abundance: many; d_gene: TRBD1; j_gene: TRBJ1-4; v_gene: TRBV29-1; CDR3nt: TGCAGCGTTGGGAATACAGGGGGTGGGGAAAAACTGTTTTTT; CDR3aa: CSVGNTGGGEKLFF
abundance: NA; d_gene: NA; j_gene: TRBJ2-1; v_gene: TRBV11-3; CDR3nt: TGTGCCAGCAGCTCCGGTCCCGTTCTGTTCTTC; CDR3aa: CASSSGPVLFF
abundance: NA; d_gene: NA; j_gene: TRBJ1-4; v_gene: TRBV18; CDR3nt: TGTGCCAGCTCACCAGGGACCGAAGAAAAACTGTTTTTT; CDR3aa: CASSPGTEEKLFF
abundance: many; d_gene: NA; j_gene: TRBJ1-1; v_gene: TRBV10-3; CDR3nt: TGTGCCATCAGTGGACTAACAGGGAACACTGAAGCTTTCTTT; CDR3aa: CAISGLTGNTEAFF
abundance: many; d_gene: NA; j_gene: TRBJ1-1; v_gene: TRBV29-1; CDR3nt: TGCAGCGTTGAAGATCAGGCAGGTGAAGCTTTCTTT; CDR3aa: CSVEDQAGEAFF
abundance: many; d_gene: NA; j_gene: TRBJ2-7; v_gene: TRBV5-1; CDR3nt: TGCGCCAGCAGAGGGGGCCCCCGGGAGTACGAGCAGTACTTC; CDR3aa: CASRGGPREYEQYF
abundance: many; d_gene: TRBD2; j_gene: TRBJ2-2; v_gene: TRBV28; CDR3nt: TGTGCCAGTAAAAAGCCGGGAGGAGGTTTAACCGGGGAGCTGTTTTTT; CDR3aa: CASKKPGGGLTGELFF
abundance: many; d_gene: TRBD1; j_gene: TRBJ2-3; v_gene: TRBV5-1; CDR3nt: TGCGCCAGCAGCACGATGTCCCTGGACAGGGGTGGGGATACGCAGTATTTT; CDR3aa: CASSTMSLDRGGDTQYF
abundance: many; d_gene: NA; j_gene: TRBJ2-7; v_gene: TRBV5-1; CDR3nt: TGCGCCAGCAGCTTAATTTCGGGAGACATGTACTTC; CDR3aa: CASSLISGDMYF
abundance: many; d_gene: NA; j_gene: TRBJ2-7; v_gene: TRBV6-5; CDR3nt: TGTGCCAGCAGTTACGGTCTAGCCTACGAGCAGTACTTC; CDR3aa: CASSYGLAYEQYF
abundance: many; d_gene: NA; j_gene: TRBJ2-1; v_gene: TRBV9; CDR3nt: TGTGCCAGCAGCGTAGGGGGCTCCTACAATGAGCAGTTCTTC; CDR3aa: CASSVGGSYNEQFF
abundance: many; d_gene: TRBD1; j_gene: TRBJ1-2; v_gene: TRBV12-3/TRBV12-4; CDR3nt: TGTGCCAGCAGAGAACAGGGGGTTGACTATGGCTACACCTTC; CDR3aa: CASREQGVDYGYTF
abundance: many; d_gene: NA; j_gene: TRBJ2-1; v_gene: TRBV20-1; CDR3nt: TGCAGTGCTAGTACGGTCCTGCGCGGAGAGCAGTTCTTC; CDR3aa: CSASTVLRGEQFF
abundance: many; d_gene: NA; j_gene: TRBJ2-5; v_gene: TRBV12-3/TRBV12-4; CDR3nt: TGTGCCAGCGGCGGGAACCCAGAGACCCAGTACTTC; CDR3aa: CASGGNPETQYF
abundance: many; d_gene: TRBD2; j_gene: TRBJ2-3; v_gene: TRBV7-2; CDR3nt: TGTGCCAGCAGCCTTCCTGGACTAGCGGAGCTCACAGATACGCAGTATTTT; CDR3aa: CASSLPGLAELTDTQYF
abundance: many; d_gene: TRBD2; j_gene: TRBJ2-1; v_gene: TRBV20-1; CDR3nt: TGCAGTGCTGAGGGGGCTAGCGGGATAGATGAGCAGTTCTTC; CDR3aa: CSAEGASGIDEQFF
abundance: many; d_gene: TRBD2; j_gene: TRBJ2-7; v_gene: TRBV4-2; CDR3nt: TGTGCCAGCAGCCAAGATACCCGCACACTAGCGGGAGAACCTGAGCAGTACTTC; CDR3aa: CASSQDTRTLAGEPEQYF
abundance: many; d_gene: NA; j_gene: TRBJ2-7; v_gene: TRBV10-3; CDR3nt: TGTGCCATCAGTGATATGCCCCAGAGTGTCTCCTACGAGCAGTACTTC; CDR3aa: CAISDMPQSVSYEQYF
abundance: few; d_gene: NA; j_gene: TRBJ2-3; v_gene: TRBV13; CDR3nt: TGTGCCAGCAGCTCCCCGGACGGTAGCACAGATACGCAGTATTTT; CDR3aa: CASSSPDGSTDTQYF
abundance: many; d_gene: TRBD1; j_gene: TRBJ2-5; v_gene: TRBV7-9; CDR3nt: TGTGCCAGCAGCCCAGCAGGGGGCGCTTGGGAGACCCAGTACTTC; CDR3aa: CASSPAGGAWETQYF
abundance: NA; d_gene: TRBD1; j_gene: TRBJ2-1; v_gene: TRBV6-5; CDR3nt: TGTGCCAGCAGTTACTGGGGTCAGGGGGCCATCAATGAGCAGTTCTTC; CDR3aa: CASSYWGQGAINEQFF
abundance: NA; d_gene: NA; j_gene: TRBJ1-3; v_gene: TRBV6-5; CDR3nt: TGTGCCAGCAGTTTCACTAAGGGGTGGTCTGGAAACACCATATATTTT; CDR3aa: CASSFTKGWSGNTIYF
abundance: many; d_gene: NA; j_gene: TRBJ1-1; v_gene: TRBV5-8; CDR3nt: TGTGCCAGCAGCTCTGAAGCTTTCTTT; CDR3aa: CASSSEAFF
abundance: NA; d_gene: NA; j_gene: TRBJ2-3; v_gene: TRBV4-3; CDR3nt: TGCGCCAGCAGCCAAGATTTGGCTAGAGGGGGCACAGATACGCAGTATTTT; CDR3aa: CASSQDLARGGTDTQYF
abundance: many; d_gene: TRBD2; j_gene: TRBJ2-7; v_gene: TRBV4-3; CDR3nt: TGCGCCAGCAGCCCTAGCTTGGGAGGGTCCTCCTACGAGCAGTACTTC; CDR3aa: CASSPSLGGSSYEQYF
abundance: many; d_gene: TRBD2; j_gene: TRBJ2-7; v_gene: TRBV7-8; CDR3nt: TGTGCCAGCAGCTCCCATCTAGCGGGAGTAAACGAGCAGTACTTC; CDR3aa: CASSSHLAGVNEQYF
abundance: many; d_gene: NA; j_gene: TRBJ2-7; v_gene: TRBV12-5; CDR3nt: TGTGCTAGTGGTGAGAACAACAGGCCCTACGAGCAGTACTTC; CDR3aa: CASGENNRPYEQYF
abundance: many; d_gene: NA; j_gene: TRBJ2-7; v_gene: TRBV21-1; CDR3nt: TGTGCCAGCAGCAAACAGGGTTGGTTGTACGAGCAGTACTTC; CDR3aa: CASSKQGWLYEQYF
abundance: many; d_gene: NA; j_gene: TRBJ2-7; v_gene: TRBV5-1; CDR3nt: TGCGCCAGCAACTTGCTCGGAGAGCAGTACTTC; CDR3aa: CASNLLGEQYF
abundance: many; d_gene: TRBD2; j_gene: TRBJ2-7; v_gene: TRBV27; CDR3nt: TGTGCCAGCAGTCCCCTTATCGGGGGGAACGAGCAGTACTTC; CDR3aa: CASSPLIGGNEQYF
abundance: few; d_gene: NA; j_gene: TRBJ2-3; v_gene: TRBV5-6; CDR3nt: TGTGCCAGCAGCCGAGGAGCCGACTCCCGCGAGGTGACAGATACGCAGTATTTT; CDR3aa: CASSRGADSREVTDTQYF
abundance: many; d_gene: TRBD2; j_gene: TRBJ2-1; v_gene: TRBV20-1; CDR3nt: TGCAGTGCTAGAGATCAGGACGGACTAGCGGATTACAATGAGCAGTTCTTC; CDR3aa: CSARDQDGLADYNEQFF
abundance: many; d_gene: TRBD2; j_gene: TRBJ2-1; v_gene: TRBV6-5; CDR3nt: TGTGCCAGCAGTTACTCGCTAGCGGGAGAGATGGGCAATGAGCAGTTCTTC; CDR3aa: CASSYSLAGEMGNEQFF